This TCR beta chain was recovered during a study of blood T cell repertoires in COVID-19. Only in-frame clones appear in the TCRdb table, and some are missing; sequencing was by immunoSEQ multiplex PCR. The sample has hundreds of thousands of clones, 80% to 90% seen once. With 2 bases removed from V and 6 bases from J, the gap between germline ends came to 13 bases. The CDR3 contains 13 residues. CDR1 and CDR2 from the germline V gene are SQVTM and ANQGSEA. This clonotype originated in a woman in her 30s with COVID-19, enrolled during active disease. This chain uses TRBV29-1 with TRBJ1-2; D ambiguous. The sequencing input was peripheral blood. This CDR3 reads CSVERERGNGYTF. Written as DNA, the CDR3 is TGCAGCGTTGAACGGGAACGCGGGAATGGCTACACCTTC. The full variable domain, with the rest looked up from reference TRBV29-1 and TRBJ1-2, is SAVISQKPSRDICQRGTSLTIQCQVDSQVTMMFWYRQQPGQSLTLIATANQGSEATYESGFVIDKFPISRPNLTFSTLTVSNMSPEDSSIYLCSVERERGNGYTFGSGTRLTVV.